These 24 T cell receptor beta chains came from one sample sequenced in a study of blood T cells in healthy people across ages. Then a second PCR, running about 7 to 11 cycles, was carried out with a sample-barcoded 5' primer and a J-beta primer mix. One entry per CDR3 protein, called by TCRdb with MiXCR from the 5' RACE reads. The sample holds 600,000 to 1,000,000 distinct CDR3 sequences, approximately 25% seen once. These data also formed part of another study, on T cells of mothers and their children.

The sequenced sample consisted of blood. The receptor set was obtained from a boy between 5 and 17 years old in good health.

The genes are TRBV4-3 and TRBJ2-7, with D perhaps matching TRBD1 (6 bases). Trimming removed 1 base at V and 3 bases at J, with 13 bases between. This CDR3 spans 15 amino acids. Germline lookup yields CDR1 LGHNA and CDR2 YSLEER. The CDR3 loop reads CASSQVQGVNYEQYF. The CDR3 bases are TGCGCCAGCAGCCAAGTACAGGGAGTGAACTACGAGCAGTACTTC.

The chain employs TRBV5-1 and TRBJ1-1; D is possibly TRBD1 (5 bases). This CDR3 has 12 residues. In germline, CDR1 is SGHRS, CDR2 YFSETQ. Trimming left V 4 bases short and J 5 bases short, with 9 bases between. The CDR3 region has the DNA TGCGCCAGCAGCGCCGGGACGACTGAAGCTTTCTTT. It is translated as CASSAGTTEAFF.

A word on this clonotype: A much larger clone differs from this one at a single base, so this may be a read error. The chain recombines TRBV20-1 with TRBJ2-7; 10 positions agree with TRBD2. The germline CDR1 and CDR2 sequences are DFQATT and SNEGSKA (reference sequence). This CDR3 is 14 amino acids long. The CDR3 nucleotides read TGCAGTGCTTACGGGACTAGCGCTCTGGGTGAGCAGTGCTTC. Protein: CSAYGTSALGEQCF.

The chain joins TRBV28 to TRBJ2-7, with D perhaps matching TRBD1 (5 bases). The CDR3 is 12 residues long. Trimming left V 6 bases short and J 3 bases short, with 9 bases between. The germline V gene encodes CDR1 MDHEN and CDR2 SYDVKM. The CDR3 DNA reads TGTGCCAGCAGGGGGCAGCTCTACGAGCAGTACTTC. Amino acid sequence: CASRGQLYEQYF. Full variable domain (missing parts from reference TRBV28 and TRBJ2-7): DVKVTQSSRYLVKRTGEKVFLECVQDMDHENMFWYRQDPGLGLRLIYFSYDVKMKEKGDIPEGYSVSREKKERFSLILESASTNQTSMYLCASRGQLYEQYFGPGTRLTVT.

This clonotype was seen more than once but under ten times. V is TRBV6-1 and J is TRBJ1-1, with D uncertain. V lost 7 bases and J 1 base, leaving 10 bases between the germline ends. Germline CDR1 reads MNHNS; CDR2 reads SASEGT. The CDR3 covers 13 residues. CDR3 loop: CASTPTENTEAFF. Written as DNA, the CDR3 is TGTGCCAGCACCCCGACTGAGAACACTGAAGCTTTCTTT.

Many counts were recorded for this clonotype. The V gene is TRBV28, the J gene TRBJ2-7; D is unresolved. Germline V CDR1 and CDR2: MDHEN, SYDVKM. CDR3 length equals 13 residues. V lost 6 bases and J 0 bases, leaving 9 bases between the germline ends. CDR3 DNA sequence: TGTGCCAGCAGCTTAGTCAGCTCCTACGAGCAGTACTTC. Residues: CASSLVSSYEQYF.

This clonotype came up many times. The V call is TRBV28, the J call TRBJ2-5; D is perhaps TRBD2 (5 bases). The germline V gene has CDR1 MDHEN and CDR2 SYDVKM. The V end lost 6 bases, the J end lost 3 bases, and 11 bases lay between the germline ends. This CDR3 has 13 amino acids. The CDR3 sequence: CASSLLGEETQYF. Written as DNA, the CDR3 is TGTGCCAGCAGCCTATTGGGAGAAGAGACCCAGTACTTC.

DNA of the CDR3: TGTGCCATCAGTGAGAGCGATAACAATGAGCAGTTCTTC. Residues: CAISESDNNEQFF. The genes are TRBV10-3 and TRBJ2-1; D not certain. Germline values: CDR1 ENHRY, CDR2 SYGVKD. With 2 bases removed from V and 5 bases from J, the gap between germline ends came to 7 bases. This CDR3 region has 13 residues.

CDR3: CASSQRWDSIYEQYF. The DNA for the CDR3 is TGTGCCAGCAGCCAACGGTGGGACTCCATCTACGAGCAGTACTTC. V is TRBV3-1 and J is TRBJ2-7; possibly TRBD2 for D (6 bases). The CDR3 totals 15 residues. Germline V gene sequence: CDR1 LGHDT, CDR2 YNNKEL (reference sequence). Trimming took 2 bases from V and 3 from J, leaving 14 bases between them.

This chain joins TRBV5-1 and TRBJ2-3; TRBD2 might be the D (6 bases). The CDR3 loop spans 18 amino acids. Trimming took 0 bases from V and 4 from J, leaving 21 bases between them. Germline CDR1 reads SGHRS; CDR2 reads YFSETQ. In DNA, the CDR3 is TGCGCCAGCAGCTTGGCCCCGGTGTCTAGCGCTTCAGCAGATACGCAGTATTTT. Translating gives CASSLAPVSSASADTQYF.

The rearrangement links TRBV27 to TRBJ2-7; 8 positions agree with TRBD2. Trimming took 5 bases from V and 10 from J; bases not matched to a gene: 13. Looked up from germline, CDR1 is MNHEY and CDR2 is SMNVEV (reference sequence). CDR3 length equals 14 residues. The CDR3 DNA sequence: TGTGCCAGCAGTCAACCGGGACTAGAGGATATCCAGTACTTC. Translation gives CASSQPGLEDIQYF.

The rearrangement uses TRBV19 and TRBJ1-1; D is undetermined. Germline CDR1 is LNHDA and CDR2 is SQIVND (reference sequence). This CDR3 has 14 residues. V lost 3 bases and J 1 base, leaving 9 bases between the germline ends. CDR3 DNA: TGTGCCAGTAGTATTGTCACGGGGAACACTGAAGCTTTCTTT. It translates to CASSIVTGNTEAFF.

This chain joins TRBV28 and TRBJ2-7, with 9 bases matching TRBD1. Germline lookup yields CDR1 MDHEN and CDR2 SYDVKM. With V trimmed by 8 bases and J by 0 bases, 5 bases remained unmatched. There are 14 residues in the CDR3. Written as DNA, the CDR3 is TGTGCCAGCCAAGGACAGGGGAGCTCCTACGAGCAGTACTTC. This sequence encodes CASQGQGSSYEQYF.

CDR3 in DNA: TGTGCCAGCAGCGCTAGGGGTATTGTCTCCTACGAGCAGTACTTC. It yields the protein CASSARGIVSYEQYF. This sequence joins TRBV9 and TRBJ2-5, with a tentative D call TRBD1 (5 bases). The DNA matches TRBJ2-7 better at its end, which makes the J call doubtful. Germline CDR1 SGDLS, CDR2 YYNGEE. This CDR3 has 15 residues.

J is TRBJ2-5 and V is TRBV21-1; the tabulated D call, TRBD1, remains unverified against the DNA. TRBV21-1 is flagged as a pseudogene. The CDR3 loop spans 19 amino acids. The chain's CDR3 is CASSPVPRDRGNNQETQYF. CDR3 DNA sequence: TGTGCCAGCAGCCCGGTACCTCGGGACAGGGGAAACAACCAAGAGACCCAGTACTTC.

This clonotype was found many times. This chain uses TRBV5-1 with TRBJ1-4; D is perhaps TRBD1 (6 bases). Trimming took off 3 bases at V and 3 bases at J, with 12 bases between the two ends. The CDR3 has 15 amino acids. Germline V gives CDR1 SGHRS, CDR2 YFSETQ. The CDR3 region is CASSSQTGSNEKLFF. DNA for the CDR3: TGCGCCAGCAGCTCTCAGACAGGTTCTAATGAAAAACTGTTTTTT.

This clonotype appeared many times. The chain is built from TRBV4-3 and TRBJ2-6; no reliable D call. In germline, CDR1 is LGHNA, CDR2 YSLEER. The CDR3 has 15 residues. Between the trimmed V and J ends, which lost 1 base and 0 bases, there was a span of 4 bases. In DNA, the CDR3 is TGCGCCAGCAGCCAAGGGGGCTCTGGGGCCAACGTCCTGACTTTC. It is translated as CASSQGGSGANVLTF.

With respect to this clonotype: At one end the junction does not follow the germline gene, possibly because of a read error. This rearrangement joins TRBV12-3 or TRBV12-4 to TRBJ2-1; 7 nucleotides match TRBD1. CDR3 length: 14 residues. DNA for the CDR3: TGCGCCAGCAAAAGACAGGGAAGTAGGAATGAGCAGTTCTTC. It codes for CASKRQGSRNEQFF.

The gene calls are TRBV12-3 or TRBV12-4 and TRBJ1-5; no clear D. The J call may be in error: the DNA end matches TRBJ2-3 better. CDR3 length: 13 residues. DNA for the CDR3: TGTGCCAGCACCCTTTCGTTGGGTCAGCCCCAGTATTTT. Protein: CASTLSLGQPQYF.

V gene TRBV12-3 or TRBV12-4 combines with J gene TRBJ1-4; tentatively, D is TRBD1 (5 bases). CDR3 size: 15 residues. Deletions cut 3 bases from V and 8 bases from J, with 16 bases between. CDR3 region: CASSFTGASGEKLFF. The CDR3 region has the DNA TGTGCCAGCAGTTTCACCGGGGCATCGGGAGAAAAACTGTTTTTT.

The chain couples TRBV7-8 to TRBJ2-1; D not certain. This CDR3 region has 12 residues. The germline V and J ends were trimmed by 1 base and 10 bases, with 8 bases remaining between them. Germline V gene sequence: CDR1 SGHVS, CDR2 FQNEAQ. CDR3 loop: CASSLEWWEQFF. The CDR3 DNA follows: TGTGCCAGCAGCTTAGAATGGTGGGAGCAGTTCTTC.

There are a few counts of this clonotype. This rearrangement joins TRBV28 to TRBJ2-5, with D perhaps matching TRBD2 (7 bases). Between the trimmed V and J ends, which lost 2 bases and 4 bases, there was a span of 20 bases. This CDR3 is built from 17 residues. Germline V gives CDR1 MDHEN, CDR2 SYDVKM. The CDR3, as DNA: TGTGCCAGCAGTTTAAGGGGGAGGGCCCGGACGGTAGAGACCCAGTACTTC. It encodes CASSLRGRARTVETQYF.

In this sample, this clonotype turned up a few times. The chain carries TRBV4-3 and TRBJ2-5; possible D gene TRBD2, 5 bases. The J call may be wrong; the DNA end is better matched by TRBJ2-7. This CDR3 spans 14 amino acids. Germline CDR1 reads LGHNA; CDR2 reads YSLEER. The CDR3 sequence is CASSQRNEGYEQYF. CDR3 nucleotide sequence: TGCGCCAGCAGCCAAAGGAATGAGGGCTACGAGCAGTACTTC.

On this clonotype: Mismatch with germline at one junction end may stem from a read error. This chain joins TRBV12-3 or TRBV12-4 and TRBJ2-3, with D possibly matching TRBD2 (6 bases). The CDR3 has 17 amino acids. CDR3 DNA sequence: TGTGCCAGCAGTCCTCGGAAACTAGCAGTATTGGCAGATACGGAGTATTTT. Amino acid sequence: CASSPRKLAVLADTEYF.